Below are 9 T cell receptor beta chains sequenced from a single sample in a study of shared clonotypes between healthy human individuals. Profiled with immunoSEQ multiplex PCR; TCRdb holds only in-frame clones, not every one. The data show some 500,000 clones, 95% to 97% seen once. The source material was naive CD4+ T cells sorted from blood. Subset meaning: CD45RA+ positively selected. Receptors originate from a woman aged 25 to 39 in good health.

The CDR3 loop reads CASSRERQGEAGYTF. The DNA of the CDR3 is TGTGCCAGCAGCCGGGAGAGGCAGGGGGAAGCTGGCTACACCTTC. J is TRBJ1-2 and V is TRBV6-6, with 7 bases that match TRBD1. The CDR3 consists of 15 residues. Per germline, CDR1 MNHNY and CDR2 SVGAGI (reference sequence). V shed 6 bases, J shed 7 bases, and the junction held 14 bases outside the gene matches.

V usage is TRBV10-1 and J usage is TRBJ1-1; unclear D gene. Deletions cut 0 bases from V and 1 base from J, with 3 bases between. Per germline, CDR1 WNHNN and CDR2 SYGVQD (reference sequence). The CDR3 has 13 amino acids. CDR3 sequence reads: CASSESRNTEAFF. CDR3 coding DNA: TGCGCCAGCAGTGAGTCTAGGAACACTGAAGCTTTCTTT.

This chain links TRBV9 with TRBJ2-7; the match to TRBD2 covers 11 bases. There are 15 residues in the CDR3. With 3 bases clipped from V and 6 bases from J, the junction kept 8 bases outside the gene matches. The V gene's germline CDR1 is SGDLS and CDR2 YYNGEE. The CDR3 sequence is CASSAKLAGAREQYF. The CDR3 DNA follows: TGTGCCAGCAGCGCTAAACTAGCGGGAGCCCGCGAGCAGTACTTC.

The chain has TRBV18 and TRBJ2-5; 11 nucleotides line up with TRBD2. The J call may be mistaken, given a closer DNA end match to TRBJ2-7. Germline CDR1 KGHSH, CDR2 LQKENI. The CDR3 loop spans 14 amino acids. CDR3 DNA: TGTGCCAGCTCACTAGCGGGAGGGCCCTACGAGCAGTACTTC. Amino acid sequence: CASSLAGGPYEQYF.

This chain joins TRBV10-3 and TRBJ2-1; D unclear. The CDR3 totals 15 residues. V lost 6 bases and J 7 bases, leaving 19 bases between the germline ends. The germline CDR1 and CDR2 sequences are ENHRY and SYGVKD. The CDR3 reads CAIRPDPPRPNEQFF. Here the CDR3 DNA reads TGTGCCATCAGGCCCGACCCTCCGCGTCCTAATGAGCAGTTCTTC.

V usage is TRBV28 and J usage is TRBJ1-2; no definite D call. V was pared by 7 bases and J by 1 base, with 16 bases between. From germline, CDR1 is MDHEN and CDR2 SYDVKM. This CDR3 is 15 amino acids long. This CDR3 reads CASIPLPTGNYGYTF. In DNA, the CDR3 is TGTGCCAGCATACCGCTCCCCACGGGTAACTATGGCTACACCTTC.

This clone was counted a single time. The rearrangement joins TRBV29-1 to TRBJ2-6; a possible D gene is TRBD1 (6 bases). Between the trimmed V and J ends, which lost 6 bases and 0 bases, there was a span of 15 bases. This CDR3 region has 16 residues. Germline assignment: CDR1 SQVTM and CDR2 ANQGSEA. The chain's CDR3 is CSVRDTQSSGANVLTF. The CDR3 coding sequence is TGCAGCGTGAGGGACACCCAGAGCTCTGGGGCCAACGTCCTGACTTTC. Based on the CDR3 plus reference TRBV29-1 and TRBJ2-6, the full variable domain is SAVISQKPSRDICQRGTSLTIQCQVDSQVTMMFWYRQQPGQSLTLIATANQGSEATYESGFVIDKFPISRPNLTFSTLTVSNMSPEDSSIYLCSVRDTQSSGANVLTFGAGSRLTVL.

The rearrangement links TRBV7-9 to TRBJ1-1; unclear D gene. Trimming left V 5 bases short and J 0 bases short, with 7 bases between. This CDR3 contains 13 residues. CDR1 is SEHNR and CDR2 is FQNEAQ in the germline V gene (reference sequence). The CDR3 sequence: CASSRSMNTEAFF. The CDR3 DNA reads TGTGCCAGCAGCCGGTCCATGAACACTGAAGCTTTCTTT. Full variable domain (outside the CDR3, taken from reference TRBV7-9 and TRBJ1-1): DTGVSQNPRHKITKRGQNVTFRCDPISEHNRLYWYRQTLGQGPEFLTYFQNEAQLEKSRLLSDRFSAERPKGSFSTLEIQRTEQGDSAMYLCASSRSMNTEAFFGQGTRLTVV.

This rearrangement joins TRBV6-1 to TRBJ1-2; D is uncertain. Germline-derived CDR1 and CDR2 are MNHNS and SASEGT. V gave up 2 bases and J gave up 2 bases, with 12 bases separating them. The CDR3 spans 15 residues. The CDR3 nucleotides are TGTGCCAGCAGTGAATATCCCAACTTGAACTATGGCTACACCTTC. Translating gives CASSEYPNLNYGYTF.